Listed here are 27 T cell receptor beta chains from one sample, sequenced in a study of identical twins. TCRdb redid the calling of the 5' RACE reads with MiXCR, one entry per CDR3 protein. Here the sample spans around 220,000 distinct CDR3 sequences, roughly a tenth being singletons. Sequencing used memory T cells sorted from blood. These receptors all come from a man aged 50 or older in good health.

This clonotype was counted at least ten times. The J gene is TRBJ2-4, the V gene TRBV3-1; D uncertain. The CDR3 has 13 amino acids. CDR1 and CDR2 (germline): LGHDT, YNNKEL (reference sequence). Trimming stripped 2 bases from V and 6 bases from J, with 8 bases between. The CDR3 protein is CASSQTRGNIQYF. The CDR3 coding sequence is TGTGCCAGCAGCCAAACCCGAGGAAACATTCAGTACTTC.

This clonotype was recorded at least ten times. The chain employs TRBV12-3 or TRBV12-4 and TRBJ2-7, with D possibly being TRBD1 (5 bases). The CDR3 is 12 residues long. Deletions cut 4 bases from V and 4 bases from J, with 8 bases between. The chain's CDR3 is CASSSDRYEQYF. The CDR3 nucleotides are TGTGCCAGCAGTTCCGACAGATACGAGCAGTACTTC.

The table lists this clonotype with many counts. This chain joins TRBV7-8 and TRBJ2-7; possibly TRBD1 for D (6 bases). The germline CDR1 and CDR2 sequences are SGHVS and FQNEAQ. V was shortened by 5 bases and J by 4 bases, with 15 bases between the two germline ends. This CDR3 contains 14 residues. CDR3 in amino acids: CASSPTYGQYEQYF. DNA of the CDR3: TGTGCCAGCAGCCCCACCTACGGACAGTACGAGCAGTACTTC.

This clonotype was counted a few times. The chain uses TRBV5-1 and TRBJ1-4, with D unclear. Germline CDR1 is SGHRS and CDR2 is YFSETQ. The germline V and J ends were trimmed by 0 bases and 3 bases, with 9 bases remaining between them. This CDR3 has 15 amino acids. In nucleotides, the CDR3 is TGCGCCAGCAGCTTGGACTGGGGTGCTAATGAAAAACTGTTTTTT. Translation: CASSLDWGANEKLFF.

V and J are TRBV15 and TRBJ2-5; D is possibly TRBD1 or TRBD2 (5 bases each). CDR3 length equals 15 residues. Germline loops: CDR1 LNHNV, CDR2 YYDKDF (reference sequence). V dropped 3 bases and J dropped 2 bases, with 13 bases sitting between them. CDR3 nucleotides: TGTGCCACCAGCAGCCTCTTGGGGGTACAAGAGACCCAGTACTTC. This translates into CATSSLLGVQETQYF. Looking up the rest from reference TRBV15 and TRBJ2-5 gives the full variable domain: DAMVIQNPRYQVTQFGKPVTLSCSQTLNHNVMYWYQQKSSQAPKLLFHYYDKDFNNEADTPDNFQSRRPNTSFCFLDIRSPGLGDTAMYLCATSSLLGVQETQYFGPGTRLLVL.

This clonotype was picked up many times. V is TRBV6-2 or TRBV6-3 and J is TRBJ1-1; D is ambiguous. V lost 5 bases to trimming and J lost 5 bases, with 15 bases between them. The CDR3 has 14 residues. Germline V gene lookup returns CDR1 MNHEY and CDR2 SVGEGT. Here the CDR3 reads CASSPLWAGTEAFF. CDR3 DNA: TGTGCCAGCAGTCCCCTTTGGGCGGGGACTGAAGCTTTCTTT.

The genes are TRBV2 and TRBJ1-2, with 7 bases aligning to TRBD1. Germline V gene data show CDR1 as SNHLY and CDR2 as FYNNEI. The CDR3 runs to 15 residues. The V gene end was trimmed by 0 bases and the J gene end by 4 bases; junction bases not matched to a gene: 5. The CDR3, as DNA: TGTGCCAGCAGTGAAGCGGGGGGGACAGTCTATGGCTACACCTTC. It yields the protein CASSEAGGTVYGYTF.

This clonotype was recorded at least ten times. The chain recombines TRBV5-1 with TRBJ1-6; no definite D call. V was cut by 4 bases and J by 3 bases, with 14 bases left in between. The germline V gene encodes CDR1 SGHRS and CDR2 YFSETQ. The CDR3 covers 16 residues. In DNA, the CDR3 is TGCGCCAGCAGCCCACGGACGGGTGTCTATAATTCACCCCTCCACTTT. Encoded protein: CASSPRTGVYNSPLHF. The entire variable domain, with the rest obtained from reference TRBV5-1 and TRBJ1-6, is as follows: KAGVTQTPRYLIKTRGQQVTLSCSPISGHRSVSWYQQTPGQGLQFLFEYFSETQRNKGNFPGRFSGRQFSNSRSEMNVSTLELGDSALYLCASSPRTGVYNSPLHFGNGTRLTVT.

Remarks on this clonotype: At one end the junction does not follow the germline gene, possibly because of a read error. This chain connects TRBV6-1 to TRBJ1-6; the D is unclear. The CDR3 loop spans 14 amino acids. The germline V gene encodes CDR1 MNHNS and CDR2 SASEGT. In nucleotides, the CDR3 is TGTGCCAGCAGCGAAGTACACGGCAATTCACCCCTCCACTTT. This encodes CASSEVHGNSPLHF.

Many counts were recorded for this clonotype. The V and J genes are TRBV5-1 and TRBJ1-4; D is possibly TRBD1 (5 bases). V was shortened by 8 bases and J by 0 bases, with 14 bases between the two germline ends. The CDR3 sequence is 15 residues long. Germline loops: CDR1 SGHRS, CDR2 YFSETQ. This CDR3 reads CASSQGGTTNEKLFF. As DNA, the CDR3 is TGCGCCAGTTCTCAGGGAGGAACAACTAATGAAAAACTGTTTTTT.

In this sample, this clonotype turned up a few times. DNA of the CDR3: TGTGCCAGCAGCTTGGGCTCCGGGACTCGGAGGGGGGCCTACGAGCAGTACTTC. Its translation: CASSLGSGTRRGAYEQYF. V is TRBV11-1 and J is TRBJ2-7, with D possibly called TRBD1 or TRBD2 (6 bases each). The CDR3 covers 18 residues. Germline V CDR1 and CDR2: SGHAT, FQDESV (reference sequence). Between the trimmed V and J ends, which lost 3 bases and 2 bases, there was a span of 23 bases. Using reference TRBV11-1 and TRBJ2-7 for the parts outside the CDR3, the full variable domain is EAEVAQSPRYKITEKSQAVAFWCDPISGHATLYWYRQILGQGPELLVQFQDESVVDDSQLPKDRFSAERLKGVDSTLKIQPAELGDSAMYLCASSLGSGTRRGAYEQYFGPGTRLTVT.

This clonotype came up many times. The chain has TRBV7-9 and TRBJ1-3; D is uncertain. Germline-derived CDR1 and CDR2 are SEHNR and FQNEAQ (reference sequence). The V gene lost 1 base and the J gene lost 0 bases, with 4 bases spanning the gap. The CDR3 totals 14 residues. CDR3 region: CASSLGDSGNTIYF. The DNA for the CDR3 is TGTGCCAGCAGCTTAGGAGACTCTGGAAACACCATATATTTT.

V is TRBV18 and J is TRBJ1-1, with no clear D. Germline CDR1 and CDR2: KGHSH and LQKENI. The length of the CDR3 is 12 residues. The V and J ends lost 6 bases and 8 bases respectively, with 13 bases between them. CDR3: CASSPGPVEAFF. CDR3 sequence (DNA): TGTGCCAGCTCCCCTGGCCCGGTGGAAGCTTTCTTT. Supplemented by reference TRBV18 and TRBJ1-1, the full variable domain reads NAGVMQNPRHLVRRRGQEARLRCSPMKGHSHVYWYRQLPEEGLKFMVYLQKENIIDESGMPKERFSAEFPKEGPSILRIQQVVRGDSAAYFCASSPGPVEAFFGQGTRLTVV.

The sample holds a few counts of this clonotype. The V gene is TRBV29-1, the J gene TRBJ1-1; 8 positions agree with TRBD1. The CDR3 runs 14 residues. Germline V gene sequence: CDR1 SQVTM, CDR2 ANQGSEA. The trim removed 8 bases at V and 1 base at J, leaving 9 bases unmatched. The CDR3 DNA reads TGCAGCCCCACCCGGGACAGGAGGAACACTGAAGCTTTCTTT. Its protein product is CSPTRDRRNTEAFF.

This clonotype was detected many times. V and J are TRBV12-3 or TRBV12-4 and TRBJ2-1; D unresolved. The CDR3 is 11 residues long. The V and J ends lost 4 bases and 8 bases respectively, with 6 bases between them. The DNA for the CDR3 is TGTGCCAGCAGTTCGACACATGAGCAGTTCTTC. Protein sequence: CASSSTHEQFF.

This clonotype was picked up a small number of times. The rearrangement links TRBV7-9 to TRBJ1-6; 8 nucleotides align to TRBD1. The CDR3 is 16 residues long. Germline loops: CDR1 SEHNR, CDR2 FQNEAQ (reference sequence). The trim removed 5 bases at V and 1 base at J, leaving 4 bases unmatched. CDR3 region: CASSAGQASYNSPLHF. Written as DNA, the CDR3 is TGTGCCAGCAGCGCGGGACAGGCATCCTATAATTCACCCCTCCACTTT.

In its sample, this clonotype was seen many times. The rearrangement links TRBV28 to TRBJ2-3, with D possibly TRBD2 on 7 matching bases. V was shortened by 5 bases and J by 8 bases, with 26 bases between the two germline ends. The V gene's germline CDR1 is MDHEN and CDR2 SYDVKM. There are 17 residues in the CDR3. The DNA of the CDR3 is TGTGCCAGCAGTAAACGTAGACTAGCAGGGGCTCGTGGTACGCAGTATTTT. Encoded protein: CASSKRRLAGARGTQYF.

The chain employs TRBV10-3 and TRBJ1-6; D possibly corresponds to TRBD1 (6 bases). V lost 6 bases, J lost 9 bases, and 15 bases lay in between. CDR3 size: 14 residues. Germline V gives CDR1 ENHRY, CDR2 SYGVKD. The CDR3 loop is CAIRGAQAGSPLHF. CDR3 nucleotides: TGTGCCATCAGGGGGGCACAGGCGGGTTCACCCCTCCACTTT.

This clonotype was found a few times. The chain carries TRBV7-8 and TRBJ2-2; no reliable D call. The V gene's germline CDR1 is SGHVS and CDR2 FQNEAQ. V lost 2 bases, J lost 1 base, and 14 bases lay in between. The CDR3 consists of 17 residues. CDR3 in DNA: TGTGCCAGCAGCTTAATTGTCTCCCAGGTGAACACCGGGGAGCTGTTTTTT. This encodes CASSLIVSQVNTGELFF.

The V and J genes are TRBV10-3 and TRBJ2-3; TRBD2 is a possible D gene (6 bases). V shed 0 bases and J shed 8 bases, with 12 bases lying between them. Germline V gives CDR1 ENHRY, CDR2 SYGVKD. This CDR3 has 14 amino acids. The CDR3 reads CAISESARGLTQYF. CDR3 nucleotides: TGTGCCATCAGTGAGTCGGCCCGGGGACTTACGCAGTATTTT.

This clonotype was observed a handful of times. The chain is built from TRBV5-1 and TRBJ1-2; D is ambiguous. Germline V gives CDR1 SGHRS, CDR2 YFSETQ. Trimming took 1 base from V and 8 from J, leaving 18 bases between them. The CDR3 is 15 residues long. The CDR3 DNA reads as TGCGCCAGCAGCTTGCGACCGGGCCCAGAGGTCGGCTACACCTTC. Its translation is CASSLRPGPEVGYTF.

This clonotype was seen repeatedly, ten times or more. V gene TRBV5-6 combines with J gene TRBJ2-1; 10 bases are shared with TRBD2. The germline V gene encodes CDR1 SGHDT and CDR2 YYEEEE. V gave up 3 bases and J gave up 3 bases; unmatched junction bases: 3. The CDR3 length is 15 residues. CDR3 protein: CASSSLAGVYNEQFF. CDR3 nucleotide sequence: TGTGCCAGCAGCTCTCTAGCGGGAGTCTACAATGAGCAGTTCTTC.

This clonotype was counted at least ten times. Relative to the germline gene, one junction end is altered; a read error may explain this. This rearrangement joins TRBV18 to TRBJ2-7; 12 bases fit TRBD1. CDR3 length: 12 amino acids. Germline loops: CDR1 KGHSH, CDR2 LQKENI. CDR3 coding DNA: TGTGCCAGCTCATCGGGACAGGGGGCAACCCACTTC. Amino acids: CASSSGQGATHF. The variable domain in full, completed from reference TRBV18 and TRBJ2-7, reads NAGVMQNPRHLVRRRGQEARLRCSPMKGHSHVYWYRQLPEEGLKFMVYLQKENIIDESGMPKERFSAEFPKEGPSILRIQQVVRGDSAAYFCASSSGQGATHFGPGTRLTVT.

The rearrangement joins TRBV4-3 to TRBJ2-6; weak D call: TRBD2 (5 bases). This CDR3 is 20 amino acids long. Trimming removed 0 bases from V and 4 bases from J, with 22 bases in between. CDR1 is LGHNA, CDR2 YSLEER, per germline. CDR3 coding DNA: TGCGCCAGCAGCCAAGATAAGTTCAGAGCCATGGACTCCGGGGCCAACGTCCTGACTTTC. Translated, it gives CASSQDKFRAMDSGANVLTF.

V is TRBV2 and J is TRBJ1-2, with D unclear. The V and J ends lost 7 bases and 3 bases respectively, with 15 bases between them. The CDR3 covers 14 residues. CDR1 SNHLY and CDR2 FYNNEI come from the germline V gene. CDR3 sequence reads: CASKEGFFDYGYTF. In DNA, the CDR3 is TGTGCCAGCAAGGAGGGATTCTTCGACTATGGCTACACCTTC.

This clonotype was picked up a small number of times. CDR3 sequence (DNA): TGTGCCAGCAGAACCGGGGACAGAGCCTACAATGAGCAGTTCTTC. Amino acids: CASRTGDRAYNEQFF. The V gene is TRBV12-3 or TRBV12-4, the J gene TRBJ2-1; 7 bases match TRBD1. V lost 6 bases and J lost 2; bases outside the gene matches: 7. This CDR3 contains 15 residues.

This clonotype was counted many times. This chain uses TRBV20-1 with TRBJ2-7; TRBD1 matches 7 bases. The CDR3 extends over 14 amino acids. V lost 3 bases to trimming and J lost 0 bases; unmatched junction nucleotides: 5. The germline CDR1 and CDR2 sequences are DFQATT and SNEGSKA (reference sequence). This chain's CDR3 is CSASPGTVSYEQYF. As DNA, the CDR3 is TGCAGTGCTAGCCCCGGGACAGTCTCCTACGAGCAGTACTTC.